Below, one T cell receptor beta chain is given with its context. It lacks a known antigen. Base qualities are not recorded, but no much larger clone differs from it by a single base. The library was produced with the immunoSEQ multiplex PCR assay. TCRdb re-hosts the immuneACCESS table, in-frame sequences only. Its copies lack some clones; in the studies checked, an unresolved V gene accounts for under half of them, and the cause for the rest is not known. The sample includes just over 80,000 clones, with roughly 96% observed a single time. The ten largest clones represent about 1.2% of the sample. CDR3 length: 14 amino acids, cysteine to phenylalanine. Left in the record is the CDR3 DNA by itself, 42 bases read in frame from the first base. V and J are trimmed by 4 bases and 5 bases, and the gene matches miss 8 bases of the junction. The germline V gene yields SGDLS for CDR1 and YYNGEE for CDR2. This specimen belongs to a study of T cell changes during pregnancy in multiple sclerosis (dated by TCRdb to about 2019). About the investigation overall: Changes in the T cell repertoire over the course of pregnancy were examined in this study in women with multiple sclerosis.

The sample consisted of peripheral blood, taken in the second trimester of pregnancy. The TCR comes from a female donor with multiple sclerosis, enrolled in a pregnancy study. This chain joins TRBV9 to TRBJ2-5, with TRBD2 identical over 7 junction bases. The DNA sequence reads TGTGCCAGCAGCCCCCTGGGGGGGGAGGAGACCCAGTACTTC. Translated, it gives CASSPLGGEETQYF. Full variable domain (CDR3 extended with the reference TRBV9 and TRBJ2-5 proteins): DSGVTQTPKHLITATGQRVTLRCSPRSGDLSVYWYQQSLDQGLQFLIQYYNGEERAKGNILERFSAQQFPDLHSELNLSSLELGDSALYFCASSPLGGEETQYFGPGTRLLVL.